The rows below give T cell receptor beta chains drawn from one sample of a study of T-cell memory formation after mild COVID-19. TCRdb redid the calling of the 5' RACE reads with MiXCR, one entry per CDR3 protein. The data show 300,000 to 400,000 distinct CDR3 sequences, with 10% to 15% seen just once and roughly 23% held by the top ten. The material sequenced was PBMCs or a T cell subset sorted from them (not recorded which). Receptors were obtained from a man younger than 30 who had mild COVID-19 (a few samples of this study predate the infection). Cell type and time point are not known. The CDR3 runs from the conserved cysteine through the conserved F or W. D genes are given only for firm matches. Size is omitted from some rows. Given values are once, few, many or a class for expanded clones.

>TRBD1|14|TRBJ1-1|TRBV7-9|NA
TGTGCCAGCAGCCGTCAGGGGGCCTACACTGAAGCTTTCTTT
CASSRQGAYTEAFF
>TRBD2|15|TRBJ2-2|TRBV12-3/TRBV12-4|few
TGTGCCAGCACCGCGGGACTAGCGGGGAACGGGGAGCTGTTTTTT
CASTAGLAGNGELFF
>NA|19|TRBJ2-5|TRBV4-1|few
TGCGCCAGCAGCCACCACTCTATCCCGGGACTGAAGTACCAAGAGACCCAGTACTTC
CASSHHSIPGLKYQETQYF
>TRBD1|13|TRBJ1-2|TRBV20-1|NA
TGCAGTGCTAGAGATACAGGGGTGGGAGGCTACACCTTC
CSARDTGVGGYTF
>TRBD1|14|TRBJ2-5|TRBV4-2|few
TGTGCCAGCAGCCTACAGGGGCGGCGAGAGACCCAGTACTTC
CASSLQGRRETQYF
>TRBD2|16|TRBJ2-5|TRBV12-3/TRBV12-4|few
TGTGCCAGCAGACCCGGACTAGCGGGGGCCCAAGAGACCCAGTACTTC
CASRPGLAGAQETQYF
>NA|15|TRBJ2-5|TRBV11-2|many
TGTGCCAGCAGCTTATTGGGCGGGGGCCGCGAGGGTCGATACTTC
CASSLLGGGREGRYF
>TRBD1|15|TRBJ2-2|TRBV20-1|NA
TGCAGTGCTAGGGGACAGGGTTTGAACACCGGGGAGCTGTTTTTT
CSARGQGLNTGELFF
>NA|14|TRBJ2-2|TRBV7-9|many
TGTGCCAGCCTGCCCCTTACGAACACCGGGGAGCTGTTTTTT
CASLPLTNTGELFF
>NA|16|TRBJ2-2|TRBV7-6|NA
TGTGCCAGCAGCTTAGCGGGGGGCGTACTCACCGGGGAGCTGTTTTTT
CASSLAGGVLTGELFF
>NA|15|TRBJ2-3|TRBV7-2|once
TGTGCCAGCAGCTTAGCGACCCTTCCCTATAATACGCAGTATTTT
CASSLATLPYNTQYF
>NA|14|TRBJ1-1|TRBV5-6|few
TGTGCCAGCAGCTTTATAGCCAGAGACACTGAAGCTTTCTTT
CASSFIARDTEAFF
>TRBD2|16|TRBJ2-1|TRBV19|NA
TGTGCCAGTAGTCCCACGTCAGCGGGGGGGAACAATGAGCAGTTCTTC
CASSPTSAGGNNEQFF
>TRBD1|16|TRBJ2-1|TRBV9|few
TGTGCCAGCAGCCAAGGACAGGCAGGGTCCTACAATGAGCAGTTCTTC
CASSQGQAGSYNEQFF
>NA|12|TRBJ2-1|TRBV12-3/TRBV12-4|many
TGTGCCAGCAGCCCGAACACCGTTGAGCAGTTCTTC
CASSPNTVEQFF
>NA|14|TRBJ1-1|TRBV5-1|NA
TGCGCCAGCAGCTTGCGGGGTCAAGGCACTGAAGCTTTCTTT
CASSLRGQGTEAFF
>TRBD1|16|TRBJ2-7|TRBV7-9|NA
TGTGCCAGCAACAAAGTGCCCGGGACAGCGAACTACGAGCAGTACTTC
CASNKVPGTANYEQYF
>NA|18|TRBJ2-3|TRBV20-1|NA
TGCAGTGCTACCCGCGGGGGCCCCGCCTCTCTGAGCACAGATACGCAGTATTTT
CSATRGGPASLSTDTQYF
>NA|13|TRBJ2-2|TRBV4-1|many
TGCGCCAGCAGCCAAACCGATACCGGGGAGCTGTTTTTT
CASSQTDTGELFF
>TRBD2|16|TRBJ2-5|TRBV12-3/TRBV12-4|few
TGTGCCAGCAGGGACGGACTAGCGGGGTCCTCCGGAGCCCAGTACTTC
CASRDGLAGSSGAQYF
>TRBD2|14|TRBJ2-1|TRBV30|few
TGTGCCTGGAGTCGCGGGGGGACGTACAATGAGCAGTTCTTC
CAWSRGGTYNEQFF
>NA|16|TRBJ2-3|TRBV4-2|NA
TGTGCCAGCAGCCAACCCTATCAGGGGAGCACAGATACGCAGTATTTT
CASSQPYQGSTDTQYF
>NA|14|TRBJ1-1|TRBV6-1|NA
TGTGCCAGCACCCAAGTCGGGAGTAGGACTGAAGCTTTCTTT
CASTQVGSRTEAFF
>TRBD1|13|TRBJ1-2|TRBV5-4|NA
TGTGCCAGCAGCACCCAGACAGGGGATGGCTACACCTTC
CASSTQTGDGYTF
>TRBD2|16|TRBJ2-2|TRBV7-2|few
TGTGCCAGCAGCTTGAGGCGAAGCGGGGACACCGGGGAGCTGTTTTTT
CASSLRRSGDTGELFF
>NA|14|TRBJ2-2|TRBV7-3|few
TGTGCCAGCAGCTTAGGGACGGTCACCGGGGAGCTGTTTTTT
CASSLGTVTGELFF
>NA|13|TRBJ1-1|TRBV12-3/TRBV12-4|few
TGTGCCAGCAGTTTCGGCACGAACACTGAAGCTTTCTTT
CASSFGTNTEAFF
>NA|15|TRBJ2-3|TRBV7-9|many
TGTGCCAGCAGCAAACTTACATCAGGGGCAGATACGCAGTATTTT
CASSKLTSGADTQYF
>NA|13|TRBJ2-3|TRBV24-1|few
TGTGCCACCAGCCAGGCCGGCACAGATACGCAGTATTTT
CATSQAGTDTQYF
>NA|13|TRBJ2-1|TRBV4-2|NA
TGTGCCAGCAGCCAAGAACGGTTCAATGAGCAGTTCTTC
CASSQERFNEQFF
>NA|13|TRBJ1-2|TRBV9|NA
TGTGCCAGCAGCGTAGGTCCGACGGATGGCTACACCTTC
CASSVGPTDGYTF